Below, 15 T cell receptor beta chains from the same sample are listed, as sequenced in a study of human T cells and chemical hapten exposure. Total RNA was isolated from unfractionated whole blood. MiXCR was run by TCRdb on the 5' RACE reads, yielding one entry per CDR3 protein. The profile covers about 140,000 distinct CDR3 sequences, with about 4.3% appearing a single time and 1.3% to 1.5% taken by the ten largest. Source of these receptors: a female donor in good health.

The table lists this clonotype with many counts. V usage is TRBV5-1 and J usage is TRBJ1-2; perhaps TRBD1 as D (5 bases). CDR1 is SGHRS and CDR2 is YFSETQ in the germline V gene. CDR3 length: 14 residues. V shed 0 bases and J shed 8 bases, with 14 bases lying between them. In DNA, the CDR3 is TGCGCCAGCAGCTTGGTGCAGGGACTTGCCGGCTACACCTTC. Its protein is CASSLVQGLAGYTF.

This clonotype has a count of ten or more. The chain recombines TRBV27 with TRBJ1-1; no clear D. V lost 0 bases, J lost 0 bases, and 2 bases lay in between. Germline-derived CDR1 and CDR2 are MNHEY and SMNVEV (reference sequence). This CDR3 contains 13 residues. CDR3 nucleotides: TGTGCCAGCAGTTTATCGTTGAACACTGAAGCTTTCTTT. Its translation is CASSLSLNTEAFF.

In this sample, this clonotype turned up many times. The J gene is TRBJ2-5, the V gene TRBV6-2 or TRBV6-3, with D possibly called TRBD1 or TRBD2 (5 bases each). The ends were cut back, 8 bases at V and 2 bases at J, with 21 bases in the middle. The germline V gene has CDR1 MNHEY and CDR2 SVGEGT. The CDR3 is 16 residues long. CDR3: CASGVDGTAVQETQYF. The CDR3 nucleotides are TGTGCCAGCGGCGTTGACGGGACCGCGGTACAAGAGACCCAGTACTTC.

The sample holds a few counts of this clonotype. CDR3 in DNA: TGTGCCAGTAGTGGCGGGAACCTCGGTACTGAAGCTTTCTTT. This translates into CASSGGNLGTEAFF. This chain links TRBV19 with TRBJ1-1; unclear D gene. The V and J ends lost 5 bases and 5 bases respectively, with 15 bases between them. The CDR3 covers 14 residues. The germline V gene encodes CDR1 LNHDA and CDR2 SQIVND (reference sequence). Complete variable domain (other parts from reference TRBV19 and TRBJ1-1): DGGITQSPKYLFRKEGQNVTLSCEQNLNHDAMYWYRQDPGQGLRLIYYSQIVNDFQKGDIAEGYSVSREKKESFPLTVTSAQKNPTAFYLCASSGGNLGTEAFFGQGTRLTVV.

This clonotype came up many times. V gene TRBV28 combines with J gene TRBJ1-6; D is unresolved. CDR1 MDHEN and CDR2 SYDVKM come from the germline V gene. The V end lost 6 bases, the J end lost 6 bases, and 15 bases lay between the germline ends. The CDR3 is made up of 15 amino acids. This CDR3 is CASRYQRAPNSPLHF. In nucleotides, the CDR3 is TGTGCCAGCAGATACCAGCGAGCTCCTAATTCACCCCTCCACTTT.

The table lists this clonotype with many counts. The CDR3 DNA is TGTGCCAGCTCACAGAGGGACTTCTCCTACGAGCAGTACTTC. This codes for CASSQRDFSYEQYF. The rearrangement joins TRBV18 to TRBJ2-7; perhaps TRBD2 as D (6 bases). V dropped 4 bases and J dropped 0 bases, with 10 bases sitting between them. CDR1 and CDR2 (germline): KGHSH, LQKENI. CDR3 length: 14 residues.

This clonotype was counted ten times or more. The V and J genes are TRBV6-6 and TRBJ2-7; the match to TRBD1 covers 8 bases. V was pared by 10 bases and J by 6 bases, with 17 bases of the junction left unmatched. Looked up from germline, CDR1 is MNHNY and CDR2 is SVGAGI (reference sequence). CDR3 length equals 15 residues. CDR3 sequence: CATSGTGSLYSEQYF. CDR3 nucleotide sequence: TGTGCCACTTCCGGGACAGGAAGTCTATACAGCGAGCAGTACTTC.

Many counts were recorded for this clonotype. The V call is TRBV4-1, the J call TRBJ2-5, with 8 nucleotides matching TRBD2. This CDR3 has 16 residues. Germline CDR1 and CDR2: MGHRA and YSYEKL. The V gene end was trimmed by 0 bases and the J gene end by 3 bases; junction bases not matched to a gene: 6. The CDR3 protein is CASSQDTGGAEETQYF. DNA for the CDR3: TGCGCCAGCAGCCAAGATACCGGGGGGGCCGAAGAGACCCAGTACTTC.

This clonotype was observed at least ten times. This chain links TRBV7-2 with TRBJ1-2, with a weak D call TRBD1 (5 bases). Germline V gives CDR1 SGHTA, CDR2 FQGNSA. Trimming cost V 0 bases and J 8 bases, with 13 bases left between them. This CDR3 region has 14 residues. The CDR3 loop is CASSLARSRGGYTF. CDR3 DNA: TGTGCCAGCAGCTTAGCGCGGAGTAGGGGAGGCTACACCTTC.

This clonotype appeared many times. The chain carries TRBV3-1 and TRBJ2-7, with 11 bases matching TRBD1. Germline lookup yields CDR1 LGHDT and CDR2 YNNKEL (reference sequence). The CDR3 has 15 residues. J gave up 6 bases and V 5 bases, and 9 bases lay outside the gene matches. This chain's CDR3 is CASSTRTGGLSEQYF. CDR3 in DNA: TGTGCCAGCAGCACCCGGACAGGGGGCTTGAGCGAGCAGTACTTC.

This clonotype was observed at least ten times. The chain's CDR3 is CASSHMGEQYF. The CDR3, as DNA: TGTGCCAGCAGCCATATGGGCGAGCAGTACTTC. The V gene is TRBV4-2, the J gene TRBJ2-7; D uncertain. The germline V gene encodes CDR1 LGHNA and CDR2 YNFKEQ. The CDR3 loop spans 11 amino acids. V lost 3 bases to trimming and J lost 6 bases, with 6 bases between them.

For this clonotype: Since a much larger clone is just one base distant, this may be a read error. The chain recombines TRBV14 with TRBJ2-1, with D tentatively TRBD1 (5 bases). This CDR3 has 15 amino acids. V was trimmed by 2 bases and J by 4 bases, leaving 12 bases between them. CDR1 SGHDN and CDR2 FVKESK come from the germline V gene. CDR3 in DNA: TGTGCCAGCAGCCAACCAGGGAACAGATACAATGAGCAGTTCTTC. Its translation is CASSQPGNRYNEQFF.

This clonotype was seen ten or more times. The chain carries TRBV5-6 and TRBJ1-2; no definite D call. Trimming shortened V by 0 bases and J by 4 bases, and 10 bases separated the two germline ends. From germline, CDR1 is SGHDT and CDR2 YYEEEE. CDR3 size: 14 residues. In nucleotides, the CDR3 is TGTGCCAGCAGCTTGGAAGTCAGAAGCTATGGCTACACCTTC. Translated: CASSLEVRSYGYTF. The variable domain in full, completed from reference TRBV5-6 and TRBJ1-2, reads DAGVTQSPTHLIKTRGQQVTLRCSPKSGHDTVSWYQQALGQGPQFIFQYYEEEERQRGNFPDRFSGHQFPNYSSELNVNALLLGDSALYLCASSLEVRSYGYTFGSGTRLTVV.

There are many counts of this clonotype. The rearrangement uses TRBV7-2 and TRBJ1-5; D gene unclear. Trimming took off 1 base at V and 3 bases at J, with 4 bases between the two ends. Looked up from germline, CDR1 is SGHTA and CDR2 is FQGNSA. The CDR3 spans 13 residues. CDR3 in amino acids: CASSLEANQPQHF. The CDR3 DNA reads as TGTGCCAGCAGCTTAGAGGCCAATCAGCCCCAGCATTTT.

This clonotype was seen at least ten times. This sequence joins TRBV20-1 and TRBJ1-5; no firm D call. Trimming took 3 bases from V and 3 from J, leaving 9 bases between them. CDR1 DFQATT and CDR2 SNEGSKA come from the germline V gene (reference sequence). This CDR3 is 13 amino acids long. CDR3 in amino acids: CSASKHLNQPQHF. CDR3 DNA sequence: TGCAGTGCTAGTAAACACCTCAATCAGCCCCAGCATTTT.